This record looks at one TCR beta chain sequence and its context. This clone was found a few times. What antigen it recognizes has not been identified. No base quality values were provided; no much bigger clone lies one nucleotide off. These data belong to a study of blood T cell repertoires in COVID-19 (dated by TCRdb to about 2020). Notes on the research overall: Collaborator samples came from the United States, Italy and Spain and covered acute and convalescent phases of COVID-19. Where available, HLA class I and class II types were obtained from metadata supplied by the sample provider rather than from assay-based typing. The repertoires were released in a freely available public database intended as a resource for research on the immune response to SARS-CoV-2. Subjects who had been exposed to COVID-19, were actively infected with it, or had recovered from it provided the deeply sampled blood TCRbeta repertoires that made up the dataset. Sample metadata almost always included a de-identified subject ID, COVID-19 status, age in years and sex. The samples were drawn from the first 160 participants of the ongoing ImmuneRACE study and from 1,254 subjects provided by 6 global collaborators. The prospective study material was composed of cDNA or gDNA derived from T cells, B-cell-depleted T cells, or PBMCs. Points the paper makes about the study in general: The quantity of clinical and demographic metadata differed by source and by participant and was supplied without curation.

CDR1 and CDR2 (LNHDA, SQIVND) derive from the germline V gene (reference sequence). Including cysteine and phenylalanine, the CDR3 has 14 amino acids. The only DNA kept is the CDR3, 42 bases in frame from the first base. V is pruned by 5 bases and J by 4 bases, leaving 7 bases of the junction without a gene match. Each collaborating institution followed its own protocols to collect whole blood in K2EDTA tubes. For TCRbeta analysis, collaborator samples were shipped as frozen whole blood, as isolated PBMCs, or as DNA extracted from either sample type. TCRbeta CDR3 regions were amplified from genomic DNA using the immunoSEQ Assay, a bias-controlled multiplex PCR. Per the original workflow: The number of nucleated cells in each sample was estimated from the amplification of reference gene primers within the assay. To quantify the absolute abundance of each unique TCRbeta CDR3 rearrangement, sequence reads were collapsed and filtered. For each sample, productive Simpson clonality was calculated as the square root of Simpson's diversity index across productive rearrangements. Not all clones reach the TCRdb copy of this immuneACCESS table, which keeps in-frame sequences only. Checked studies attribute under half of the gap to unresolved V genes and leave the rest unexplained. V, J and clone size are those of that table, while D and trimming were read from the DNA. For this sample the table gives 200,000 to 250,000 clones, of which roughly 84% were detected only once. Together, the top ten hold around 3.3% of the sample.

The sequenced sample consisted of peripheral blood. The chain links TRBV19 with TRBJ1-2; 7 bases in between match TRBD1. The TCR originated in a woman of 80 years or more with acute or convalescent COVID-19. The CDR3 region reads CASSPTGTAYGYTF. The DNA sequence is as follows: TGTGCCAGTAGTCCAACAGGGACAGCCTATGGCTACACCTTC.